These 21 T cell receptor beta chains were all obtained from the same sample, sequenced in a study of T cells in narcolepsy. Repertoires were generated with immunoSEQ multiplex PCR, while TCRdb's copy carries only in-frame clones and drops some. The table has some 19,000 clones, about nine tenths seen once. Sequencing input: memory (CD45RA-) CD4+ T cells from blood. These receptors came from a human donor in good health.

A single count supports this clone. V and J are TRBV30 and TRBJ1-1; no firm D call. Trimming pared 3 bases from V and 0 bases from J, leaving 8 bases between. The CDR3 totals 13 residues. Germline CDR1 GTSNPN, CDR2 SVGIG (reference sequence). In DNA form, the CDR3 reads TGTGCCTGGAGGGAGCAGCTGAACACTGAAGCTTTCTTT. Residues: CAWREQLNTEAFF.

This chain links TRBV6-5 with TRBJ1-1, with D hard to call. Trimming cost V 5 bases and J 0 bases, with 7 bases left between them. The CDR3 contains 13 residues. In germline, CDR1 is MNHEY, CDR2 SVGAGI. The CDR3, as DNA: TGTGCCAGCAGTCTCGCCGTGAACACTGAAGCTTTCTTT. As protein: CASSLAVNTEAFF.

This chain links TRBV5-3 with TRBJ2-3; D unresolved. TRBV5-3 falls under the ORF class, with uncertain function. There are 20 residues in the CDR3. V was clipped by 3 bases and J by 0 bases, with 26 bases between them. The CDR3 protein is CARSYRVWGFRVVSTDTQYF. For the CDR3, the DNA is TGTGCCAGAAGCTATAGAGTTTGGGGATTTCGTGTTGTTAGCACAGATACGCAGTATTTT.

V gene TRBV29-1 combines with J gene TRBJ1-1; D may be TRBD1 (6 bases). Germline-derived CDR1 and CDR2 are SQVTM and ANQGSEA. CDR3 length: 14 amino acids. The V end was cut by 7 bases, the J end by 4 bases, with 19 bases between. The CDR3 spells CSAAEGGESTEAFF. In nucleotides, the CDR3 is TGCAGCGCAGCGGAGGGGGGCGAGAGCACTGAAGCTTTCTTT.

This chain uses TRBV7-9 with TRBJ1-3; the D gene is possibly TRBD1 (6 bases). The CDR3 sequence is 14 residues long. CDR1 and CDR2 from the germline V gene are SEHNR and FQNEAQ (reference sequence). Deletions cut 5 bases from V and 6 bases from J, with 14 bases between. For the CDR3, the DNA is TGTGCCAGCAGCCTACAGGGAATCGCAAACACCATATATTTT. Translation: CASSLQGIANTIYF.

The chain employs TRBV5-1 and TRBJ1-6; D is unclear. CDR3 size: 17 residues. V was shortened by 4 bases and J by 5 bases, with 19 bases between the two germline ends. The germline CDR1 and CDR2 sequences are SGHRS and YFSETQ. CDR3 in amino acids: CASSVQSSARDNSPLHF. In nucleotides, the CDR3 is TGCGCCAGCAGCGTACAGTCTAGCGCCCGGGATAATTCACCCCTCCACTTT. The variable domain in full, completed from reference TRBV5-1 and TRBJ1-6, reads KAGVTQTPRYLIKTRGQQVTLSCSPISGHRSVSWYQQTPGQGLQFLFEYFSETQRNKGNFPGRFSGRQFSNSRSEMNVSTLELGDSALYLCASSVQSSARDNSPLHFGNGTRLTVT.

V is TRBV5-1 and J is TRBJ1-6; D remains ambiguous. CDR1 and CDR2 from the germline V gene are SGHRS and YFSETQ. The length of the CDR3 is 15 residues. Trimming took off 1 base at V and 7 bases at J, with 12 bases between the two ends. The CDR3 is CASSLWTEENSPLHF. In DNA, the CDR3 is TGCGCCAGCAGCTTGTGGACGGAGGAGAATTCACCCCTCCACTTT.

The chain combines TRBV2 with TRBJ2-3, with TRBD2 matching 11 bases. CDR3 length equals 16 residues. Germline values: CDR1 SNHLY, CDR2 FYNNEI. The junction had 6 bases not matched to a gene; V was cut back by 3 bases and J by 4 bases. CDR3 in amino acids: CASSEVAGGIADTQYF. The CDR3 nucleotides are TGTGCCAGCAGTGAGGTAGCGGGGGGGATAGCAGATACGCAGTATTTT.

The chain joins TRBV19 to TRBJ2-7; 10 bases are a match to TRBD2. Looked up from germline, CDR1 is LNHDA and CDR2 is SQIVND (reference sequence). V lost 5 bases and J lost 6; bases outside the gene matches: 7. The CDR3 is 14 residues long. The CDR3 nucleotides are TGTGCCAGTAGTGTCCTAGCGGGAGCCGGCGAGCAGTACTTC. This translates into CASSVLAGAGEQYF.

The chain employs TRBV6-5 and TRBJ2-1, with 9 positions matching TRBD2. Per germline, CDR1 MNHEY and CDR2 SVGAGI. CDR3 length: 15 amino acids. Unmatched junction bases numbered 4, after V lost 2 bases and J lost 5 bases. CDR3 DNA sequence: TGTGCCAGCAGTTACGGCGGGAGGGGAAACAATGAGCAGTTCTTC. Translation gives CASSYGGRGNNEQFF.

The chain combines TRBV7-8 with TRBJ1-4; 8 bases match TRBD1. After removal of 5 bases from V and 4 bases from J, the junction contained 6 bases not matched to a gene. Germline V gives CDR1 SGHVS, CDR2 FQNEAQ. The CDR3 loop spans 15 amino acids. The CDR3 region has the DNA TGTGCCAGCAGCGCAGACAGGGGAATTAATGAAAAACTGTTTTTT. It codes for CASSADRGINEKLFF.

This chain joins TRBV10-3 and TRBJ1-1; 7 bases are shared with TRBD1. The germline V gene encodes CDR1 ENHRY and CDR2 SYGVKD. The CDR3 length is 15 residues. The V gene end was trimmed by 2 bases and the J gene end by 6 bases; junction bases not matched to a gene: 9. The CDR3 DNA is TGTGCCATCAGTGAGGGGGCTCGTGGGACAGCTGAAGCTTTCTTT. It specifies CAISEGARGTAEAFF.

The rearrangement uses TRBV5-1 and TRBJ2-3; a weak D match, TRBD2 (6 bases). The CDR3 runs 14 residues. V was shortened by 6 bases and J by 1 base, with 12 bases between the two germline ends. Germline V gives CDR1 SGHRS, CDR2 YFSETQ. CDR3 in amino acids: CASNRDFGTDTQYF. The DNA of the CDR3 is TGCGCCAGCAACCGGGACTTTGGCACAGATACGCAGTATTTT.

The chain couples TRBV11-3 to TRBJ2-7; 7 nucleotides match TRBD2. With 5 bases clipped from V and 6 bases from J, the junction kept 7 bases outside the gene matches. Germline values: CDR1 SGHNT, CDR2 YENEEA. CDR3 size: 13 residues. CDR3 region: CASSQTSISEQYF. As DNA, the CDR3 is TGTGCCAGCAGCCAGACTAGCATCTCCGAGCAGTACTTC.

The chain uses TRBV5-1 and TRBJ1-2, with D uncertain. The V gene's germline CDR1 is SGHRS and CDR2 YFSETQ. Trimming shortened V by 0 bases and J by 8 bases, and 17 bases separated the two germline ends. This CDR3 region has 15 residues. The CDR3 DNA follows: TGCGCCAGCAGCTTGGCCCTGGGCAACCCGGGGGGCTACACCTTC. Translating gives CASSLALGNPGGYTF.

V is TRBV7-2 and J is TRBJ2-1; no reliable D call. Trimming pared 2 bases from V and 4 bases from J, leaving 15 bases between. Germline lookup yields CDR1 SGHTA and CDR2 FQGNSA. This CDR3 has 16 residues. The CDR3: CASSLQASYPYNEQFF. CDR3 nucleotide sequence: TGTGCCAGCAGCTTACAAGCGTCCTATCCTTACAATGAGCAGTTCTTC.

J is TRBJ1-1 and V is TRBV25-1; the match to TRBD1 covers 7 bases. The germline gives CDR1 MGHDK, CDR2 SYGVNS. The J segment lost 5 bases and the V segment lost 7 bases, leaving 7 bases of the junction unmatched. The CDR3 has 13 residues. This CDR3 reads CASTYRGDTEAFF. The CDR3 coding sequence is TGTGCCAGCACTTACAGGGGAGATACTGAAGCTTTCTTT.

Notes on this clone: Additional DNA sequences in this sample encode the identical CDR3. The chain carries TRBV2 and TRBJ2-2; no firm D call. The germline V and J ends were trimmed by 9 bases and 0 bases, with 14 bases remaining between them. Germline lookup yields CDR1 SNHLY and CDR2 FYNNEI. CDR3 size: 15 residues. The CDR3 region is CARGIADANTGELFF. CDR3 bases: TGTGCCAGAGGGATAGCAGATGCGAACACCGGGGAGCTGTTTTTT.

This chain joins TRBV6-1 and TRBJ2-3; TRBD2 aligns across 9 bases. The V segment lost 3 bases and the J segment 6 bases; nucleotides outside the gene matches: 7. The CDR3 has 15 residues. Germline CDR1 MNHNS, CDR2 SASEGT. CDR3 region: CASSENSGRVDTQYF. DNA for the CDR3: TGTGCCAGCAGTGAGAATAGCGGGAGAGTGGATACGCAGTATTTT.

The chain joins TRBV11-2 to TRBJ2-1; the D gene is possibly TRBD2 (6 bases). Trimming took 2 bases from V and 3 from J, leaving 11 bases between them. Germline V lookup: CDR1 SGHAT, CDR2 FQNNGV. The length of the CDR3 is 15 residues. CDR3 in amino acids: CASSLLAGGYNEQFF. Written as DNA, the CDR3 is TGTGCCAGCAGCTTATTGGCCGGGGGCTACAATGAGCAGTTCTTC.

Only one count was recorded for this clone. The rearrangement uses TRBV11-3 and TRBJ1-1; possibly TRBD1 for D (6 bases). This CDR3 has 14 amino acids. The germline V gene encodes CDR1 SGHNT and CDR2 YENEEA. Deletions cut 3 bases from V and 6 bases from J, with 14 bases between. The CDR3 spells CASSLFTGGPEAFF. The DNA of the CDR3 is TGTGCCAGCAGCTTGTTTACCGGGGGGCCTGAAGCTTTCTTT.